The rows below give T cell receptor beta chains drawn from one sample of a study of T cells after yellow fever vaccination. TCRdb redid the calling of the 5' RACE reads with MiXCR, one entry per CDR3 protein. The data contain more than 300,000 distinct CDR3 sequences, around 10% of them singletons. Material: CD4+ T cells sorted from PBMCs, obtained 45 days after the yellow fever booster vaccination. These receptors originate from a man aged 18 to 29 who received the YFV17D yellow fever vaccine. CDR3s include the opening cysteine and the closing phenylalanine or tryptophan. The D gene is left open where the match is weak. Clone sizes are given selectively: once, few, many, or a class where the clone is expanded.

cdr3_nt | cdr3_aa | d_call | v_call | clone_size | j_call
TGCAGCGTTGACAGGGGCAGTGAGCAGTTCTTC | CSVDRGSEQFF | NA | TRBV29-1 | few | TRBJ2-1
TGTGCCAGCAGTTCACAGGGGTATTCACCCCTCCACTTT | CASSSQGYSPLHF | TRBD1 | TRBV12-3/TRBV12-4 | few | TRBJ1-6
TGCGCCAGCAGCCAACCGATGGCGGGGGGGTACAATGAGCAGTTCTTC | CASSQPMAGGYNEQFF | TRBD2 | TRBV4-3 | many | TRBJ2-1
TGCAGTGCCCCCCGGGGGTCTCGGGTGGAACAGCCCCAGCATTTT | CSAPRGSRVEQPQHF | NA | TRBV20-1 | few | TRBJ1-5
TGCAGTGCTAGAGATTCACCCCCGGCCCTCCACTTT | CSARDSPPALHF | NA | TRBV20-1 | few | TRBJ1-6
TGTGCCAGTACTCTAACCGGGGCAGCGACGTCCGAGACCCAGTACTTC | CASTLTGAATSETQYF | NA | TRBV19 | few | TRBJ2-5
TGTGCCACCAGAAGGACAGGGAACACAGATACGCAGTATTTT | CATRRTGNTDTQYF | TRBD1 | TRBV24-1 | NA | TRBJ2-3
TGTGCCAGCAGCTTCCCGGGTAATTCACCCCTCCACTTT | CASSFPGNSPLHF | NA | TRBV7-9 | few | TRBJ1-6
TGTGCCAGCAGCCAACGAGGAGCCGGGGATGAGCAGTTCTTC | CASSQRGAGDEQFF | NA | TRBV3-1 | few | TRBJ2-1
TGTGCCAGCAGGCCCTTGGGGGTGGGGCACACTGAAGCTTTCTTT | CASRPLGVGHTEAFF | NA | TRBV2 | few | TRBJ1-1
TGTGCCAGCAACCAGGGAGTAAACACCATATATTTT | CASNQGVNTIYF | NA | TRBV11-2 | NA | TRBJ1-3
TGTGCCATCAGTGAGTCATTTACAGGGGGCGGACTCTCTGGGGCCAACGTCCTGACTTTC | CAISESFTGGGLSGANVLTF | TRBD1 | TRBV10-3 | few | TRBJ2-6
TGTGCCGGTGGACCACAGGCCCACACTGAAGCTTTCTTT | CAGGPQAHTEAFF | NA | TRBV30 | NA | TRBJ1-1
TGCGCCAGCAGCTTGTGGGGCAGAGATACGCAGTATTTT | CASSLWGRDTQYF | NA | TRBV5-1 | NA | TRBJ2-3
TGTGCCAGCAGTCGAATTCTAGCGGGGGGCGCAGATACGCAGTATTTT | CASSRILAGGADTQYF | TRBD2 | TRBV2 | NA | TRBJ2-3
TGTGCCAGCAGCTCCGGGACAGGGGTGGGCACAGATACGCAGTATTTT | CASSSGTGVGTDTQYF | TRBD1 | TRBV7-3 | NA | TRBJ2-3
TGTGCCAGCGTGGGGTCTGGTTGGGGCGGCTACACCTTC | CASVGSGWGGYTF | NA | TRBV12-3/TRBV12-4 | many | TRBJ1-2
TGTGCCAGCAGAGACCAGCAGGGGAAAGAGACCCAGTACTTC | CASRDQQGKETQYF | NA | TRBV6-6 | NA | TRBJ2-5
TGTGCCAGCAGTTTAGGGACCCGACAGGGGTGGGAGCAGTACTTC | CASSLGTRQGWEQYF | TRBD1 | TRBV6-5 | few | TRBJ2-7
TGTGCCAGCAGCCAAGGGAGGGGAGGGGGCAGAAACACCATATATTTT | CASSQGRGGGRNTIYF | TRBD1 | TRBV3-1 | few | TRBJ1-3
TGTGCCAGCAGTTCACTAGCGGGGTATGGGGAGACCCAGTACTTC | CASSSLAGYGETQYF | TRBD2 | TRBV27 | NA | TRBJ2-5
TGTGCCAGCAAGGACAGCCTAAGCACAGATACGCAGTATTTT | CASKDSLSTDTQYF | NA | TRBV2 | NA | TRBJ2-3
TGTGCCAGCTCACCACCGGTTCGTCAAGAGACCCAGTACTTC | CASSPPVRQETQYF | NA | TRBV18 | NA | TRBJ2-5
TGTGCCAGCAGCCACGACGTGGCGAATTCACCCCTCCACTTT | CASSHDVANSPLHF | NA | TRBV7-9 | NA | TRBJ1-6
TGCGCCAGCAGTGGGGCAGGGGAAACAGATACGCAGTATTTT | CASSGAGETDTQYF | NA | TRBV10-2 | few | TRBJ2-3
TGTGCCAGCTCATCTGGGACAGGGGAACACTATGGCTACACCTTC | CASSSGTGEHYGYTF | TRBD1 | TRBV18 | few | TRBJ1-2
TGCAGCGCCTTTCGGACAGGGGTGAATGAGCAGTTCTTC | CSAFRTGVNEQFF | TRBD1 | TRBV29-1 | many | TRBJ2-1
TGTGCCAGTCTGGGCAGTAACACTGAAGCTTTCTTT | CASLGSNTEAFF | NA | TRBV28 | NA | TRBJ1-1
TGCAGTGCTAGAGAGGGGGGTGAGAAGACCCAGTACTTC | CSAREGGEKTQYF | NA | TRBV20-1 | NA | TRBJ2-5
TGTGCCAGCAGTTACGGACCGTATGATTCACCCCTCCACTTT | CASSYGPYDSPLHF | NA | TRBV6-5 | few | TRBJ1-6
TGCGCCAGCAGCCGGAATGGCGCGGCGGCTAATGAAAAACTGTTTTTT | CASSRNGAAANEKLFF | NA | TRBV4-1 | NA | TRBJ1-4
TGTGCCAGCAGTCCCCAGGGGGAGAGTTCACCCCTCCACTTT | CASSPQGESSPLHF | TRBD1 | TRBV12-3/TRBV12-4 | few | TRBJ1-6
TGTGCCATCAGGCGGACAGGGCGCTCCAATTCACCCCTCCACTTT | CAIRRTGRSNSPLHF | TRBD1 | TRBV10-3 | few | TRBJ1-6
TGCGCCAGCAGTCGCCTACAGTCCTACAATAGCGGGGGGACGCACGTAGATACGCAGTATTTT | CASSRLQSYNSGGTHVDTQYF | TRBD2 | TRBV23-1 | many | TRBJ2-3
TGCGCCAGCAGCCACCCGGGACAGGGGGTGTACACTGAAGCTTTCTTT | CASSHPGQGVYTEAFF | TRBD1 | TRBV4-1 | NA | TRBJ1-1
TGTGCCAGCAGCTTCTCCCCCGGGGCCGGGGAGCTGTTTTTT | CASSFSPGAGELFF | NA | TRBV7-2 | many | TRBJ2-2
TGTGCCAGCAGCTCGTATACCGGTGAGCAGTTCTTC | CASSSYTGEQFF | NA | TRBV7-3 | NA | TRBJ2-1
TGTGCCACCAGTGATTCCGGACAGGGACAAGAGACCCAGTACTTC | CATSDSGQGQETQYF | TRBD1 | TRBV24-1 | NA | TRBJ2-5
TGCAGCGTTTTCGGACAGGGGGCGCAGACCCAGTACTTC | CSVFGQGAQTQYF | TRBD1 | TRBV29-1 | many | TRBJ2-5
TGTGCCAGCAGCTTGCTAATCTCCCCTACGCCCCAGCATTTT | CASSLLISPTPQHF | NA | TRBV5-5 | NA | TRBJ1-5
TGTGCCAGCAGCAAAGAATCAGAGACAGATACGCAGTATTTT | CASSKESETDTQYF | NA | TRBV21-1 | NA | TRBJ2-3
TGTGCCAGCAGGAGACTAGGGGGGTCACCCCTCCACTTT | CASRRLGGSPLHF | NA | TRBV11-2 | few | TRBJ1-6
TGCAGTGCTCTTAGCGGGGGGCCAAGAGATGAGCAGTTCTTC | CSALSGGPRDEQFF | TRBD2 | TRBV20-1 | few | TRBJ2-1
TGCAGTGCTAGAGACCGTACCAACCGCAATCAGCCCCAGCATTTT | CSARDRTNRNQPQHF | NA | TRBV20-1 | NA | TRBJ1-5
TGCAGTGCTAGAGGGGACAGCTCCTACGAGCAGTACTTC | CSARGDSSYEQYF | TRBD1 | TRBV20-1 | few | TRBJ2-7
TGTGCCATCAGTGAATACGGGGACGGGGAGCTGTTTTTT | CAISEYGDGELFF | NA | TRBV10-3 | few | TRBJ2-2
TGTGCCAGCAGCCAGCACTTGTGGGGGTCGAGCACAGATACGCAGTATTTT | CASSQHLWGSSTDTQYF | NA | TRBV7-2 | few | TRBJ2-3
TGTGCCAGCAGCCAAGGGACGGGGGGATTCGGGGAGACCCAGTACTTC | CASSQGTGGFGETQYF | TRBD2 | TRBV4-2 | NA | TRBJ2-5
TGCAGCGTTGACCCACAGGGAGATTATACTGAAGCTTTCTTT | CSVDPQGDYTEAFF | NA | TRBV29-1 | many | TRBJ1-1
TGTGCCAGCAGCTTAGCTTCGACAAACGGGGAGCTGTTTTTT | CASSLASTNGELFF | NA | TRBV7-2 | few | TRBJ2-2
TGTGCCAGCAGGCCCGTGGGGCCTGAAGCTTTCTTT | CASRPVGPEAFF | NA | TRBV6-6 | NA | TRBJ1-1
TGCAGTGCTAGATCTTCAGGGTCGACCGGGGAGCTGTTTTTT | CSARSSGSTGELFF | NA | TRBV20-1 | many | TRBJ2-2
TGTGCCAGCAGAGCAGGGCAGGGGATCGAAAAACTGTTTTTT | CASRAGQGIEKLFF | NA | TRBV28 | few | TRBJ1-4
TGCGCCAGCAGCTTGGCCGGGGCGGGGGCACCCTACGAGCAGTACTTC | CASSLAGAGAPYEQYF | NA | TRBV5-1 | few | TRBJ2-7
TGTGCCAGCAGCCGAGTAGGGGGAAATGGCTACACCTTC | CASSRVGGNGYTF | NA | TRBV7-6 | NA | TRBJ1-2
TGTGCCAGCACCGGAGGGGGGGTGACCAGCCGGGGAACCCAGTACTTC | CASTGGGVTSRGTQYF | NA | TRBV11-2 | few | TRBJ2-5
TGTGCCAGCGACGGGGCTAGCACAGATACGCAGTATTTT | CASDGASTDTQYF | NA | TRBV5-4 | many | TRBJ2-3
TGTGCCAGCAGCTTAGCGGGGGGCCACCAAGAGACCCAGTACTTC | CASSLAGGHQETQYF | NA | TRBV7-6 | few | TRBJ2-5
TGCAGCGCCAGGATCAGGGACTTAAACACTGAAGCTTTCTTT | CSARIRDLNTEAFF | NA | TRBV29-1 | many | TRBJ1-1